The following is a T cell receptor beta chain sequence with its context. Its antigen is unknown. No base-level quality is on record; no much larger clone is a single base apart. Reading the label with the study, this specimen's time point is: pre-treatment sample, taken before nivolumab and TIL therapy. Between late 2017 and early 2020, a dual-center phase I trial enrolled adults who had stage 4 NSCLC. Samples came from a single-arm, open-label phase I trial of tumor-infiltrating lymphocyte therapy with nivolumab in advanced non-small cell lung cancer. Blood mononuclear cells from EDTA tubes were separated on a Ficoll gradient and snap-frozen as pellets, and DNA was extracted from the cells using a Qiagen mini-prep kit. The junction shows trimming of 0 bases on V and 5 bases on J, and the gene matches do not reach 7 bases of it. Reading the germline V gene (reference sequence) gives CDR1 GTSNPN and CDR2 SVGIG. Measured from the cysteine to the phenylalanine, the CDR3 is 16 residues long. The CDR3 DNA has 48 bases and is translated from base 1.

The data originate from a study of TIL therapy for anti-PD-1-resistant metastatic lung cancer (dated by TCRdb to the early 2020s). As for the study more broadly: Tumors were collected before any PD-1/PD-L1 blockade, after which patients were given nivolumab, and patients who progressed were given lymphodepletion, an infusion of expanded TIL and IL-2. A median non-synonymous tumor mutation burden of around 1.5 mutations per megabase was determined across the cohort by whole-exome sequencing. A median age of around 56 years (range about 35-80) and a median tumor PD-L1 proportion score of approximately 6.1% were recorded among enrolled patients. The cohort was predominantly lung adenocarcinoma, with several EGFR-mutant and two ALK-rearranged tumors, and half of patients were current or former smokers. T cell receptor beta sequencing of tumor and peripheral blood was used to follow clonotypes across the tumor, the expanded TIL product and serial blood samples.

TCR beta CDR3 regions were amplified from genomic DNA with the immunoSEQ v3 hsTCRB kit using bias-controlled multiplex PCR. An Illumina NextSeq 500 was used to sequence the TCR libraries, reaching around 2.1 million read pairs at survey level or 5-6 million at deep level. Processing in the source paper ran as follows. V, D and J genes were assigned, non-productive sequences were removed, and clonality was reported by immunoSEQ Analyzer software. Repertoires were compared by productive Simpson clonality and by the Morisita overlap index of productive TRB rearrangements between infused TIL and blood. Absolute clonotype counts in blood were estimated by multiplying the lymphocyte count by the CD3+ fraction and by the productive frequency of the clone. TCRdb mirrors the immuneACCESS table, restricted to in-frame sequences. Some clones are absent from its copies; in checked studies, under half trace to an unresolved V gene, and the reason for the others is unknown. D and trimming come from the DNA, and the V and J calls and clone size come from that table. This sample has about 21,000 clones in its table, and more than 60% of those were observed once. The ten largest clones represent less than 8.5% of the sample.

The investigation overall reported the following: The study protocol defined all tumor marker inferences as exploratory. Generalizability was limited because the cohort was highly selected, with more treatment-naive, never-smoker and oncogene-addicted patients included than is typical. The baseline peripheral repertoire was partially replaced by infused TIL clonotypes, which then decayed over months, and persistence showed no apparent association with response.

The chain is assembled from TRBV30 and TRBJ2-7; 13 bases in between match TRBD2. This clonotype was obtained from a person aged 25 to 79 with non-small cell lung cancer. The sequencing here drew on blood, taken at baseline. The CDR3 sequence is CAWSVSRLAGGDEQYF. Here is the DNA: TGTGCCTGGAGTGTATCGAGACTAGCGGGAGGTGACGAGCAGTACTTC.